A single sample is the source of the 14 T cell receptor beta chains below, sequenced in a study of blood T cell repertoires in COVID-19. Sequenced by immunoSEQ multiplex PCR; TCRdb stores in-frame clones only, minus some. The table includes about 310,000 clones, about 91% detected once. Sequencing was carried out using PBMCs or T cells enriched from blood (not recorded which). Every receptor here comes from a woman in her thirties or forties who had recovered from COVID-19.

The chain recombines TRBV6-2 or TRBV6-3 with TRBJ1-4; the D gene is possibly TRBD1 (5 bases). In germline, CDR1 is MNHEY, CDR2 SVGEGT. The CDR3 length is 14 residues. The V end lost 6 bases, the J end lost 8 bases, and 16 bases lay between the germline ends. The CDR3 DNA follows: TGTGCCAGCAGCCCAGGGTATTGGGGCGAAAAACTGTTTTTT. Translating it yields CASSPGYWGEKLFF.

The chain has TRBV29-1 and TRBJ2-7; D not certain. V lost 1 base to trimming and J lost 4 bases, with 5 bases between them. The germline V gene encodes CDR1 SQVTM and CDR2 ANQGSEA. This CDR3 is built from 11 residues. CDR3 DNA sequence: TGCAGCGTTGAAGGTCCGTACGAGCAGTACTTC. This encodes CSVEGPYEQYF.

This rearrangement joins TRBV29-1 to TRBJ2-2, with 9 bases that match TRBD1. The CDR3 contains 13 residues. The V segment lost 4 bases and the J segment 7 bases; nucleotides outside the gene matches: 4. Germline V gene lookup returns CDR1 SQVTM and CDR2 ANQGSEA. This CDR3 reads CSVAGQGNGELFF. In nucleotides, the CDR3 is TGCAGCGTTGCCGGACAGGGGAACGGGGAGCTGTTTTTT.

This chain uses TRBV7-9 with TRBJ2-3; the D gene is possibly TRBD2 (6 bases). The CDR3 is 13 residues long. CDR1 and CDR2 (germline): SEHNR, FQNEAQ (reference sequence). V was shortened by 8 bases and J by 4 bases, with 13 bases between the two germline ends. CDR3 nucleotides: TGTGCCAGCCGAAAGGAGGGGTCAGATACGCAGTATTTT. This sequence encodes CASRKEGSDTQYF.

The V and J genes are TRBV28 and TRBJ2-2; 9 bases are a match to TRBD2. The CDR3 sequence is 18 residues long. Germline CDR1 MDHEN, CDR2 SYDVKM. V gave up 6 bases and J gave up 1 base; unmatched junction bases: 12. CDR3 sequence (DNA): TGTGCCAGCAGCCCTAGGGGGAGCGGGGGGCGGAACACCGGGGAGCTGTTTTTT. This sequence encodes CASSPRGSGGRNTGELFF. The whole variable domain, filled in from reference TRBV28 and TRBJ2-2, reads DVKVTQSSRYLVKRTGEKVFLECVQDMDHENMFWYRQDPGLGLRLIYFSYDVKMKEKGDIPEGYSVSREKKERFSLILESASTNQTSMYLCASSPRGSGGRNTGELFFGEGSRLTVL.

The chain joins TRBV5-1 to TRBJ1-1; unclear D gene. The germline V and J ends were trimmed by 1 base and 4 bases, with 11 bases remaining between them. The germline V gene encodes CDR1 SGHRS and CDR2 YFSETQ. The CDR3 runs 14 residues. The CDR3 region is CASSLMQAGTEAFF. CDR3 in DNA: TGCGCCAGCAGCTTGATGCAGGCCGGCACTGAAGCTTTCTTT.

The V and J genes are TRBV6-2 or TRBV6-3 and TRBJ2-3, with a tentative D call TRBD2 (6 bases). Trimming took off 2 bases at V and 1 base at J, with 10 bases between the two ends. Germline V lookup: CDR1 MNHEY, CDR2 SVGEGT. The CDR3 spans 15 residues. The CDR3, as DNA: TGTGCCAGCAGTTACGGCGGGGTTGGCACAGATACGCAGTATTTT. It yields the protein CASSYGGVGTDTQYF.

The DNA of the CDR3 is TGTGCCAGTACTCCGGACAGGACCTTCACTGAAGCTTTCTTT. It is translated as CASTPDRTFTEAFF. The V call is TRBV19, the J call TRBJ1-1, with TRBD1 matching 7 bases. Trimming took 7 bases from V and 4 from J; bases not matched to a gene: 9. Germline V CDR1 and CDR2: LNHDA, SQIVND (reference sequence). The CDR3 is 14 amino acids.

The V gene is TRBV19, the J gene TRBJ1-1; D gene uncertain. Germline CDR1 LNHDA, CDR2 SQIVND (reference sequence). V was trimmed by 3 bases and J by 4 bases, leaving 15 bases between them. This CDR3 region has 15 residues. CDR3 coding DNA: TGTGCCAGTAGTATTGGACTTCTTAAGGGCACTGAAGCTTTCTTT. Protein: CASSIGLLKGTEAFF.

This chain uses TRBV18 with TRBJ2-7; D unresolved. V lost 5 bases and J 1 base, leaving 6 bases between the germline ends. The V gene's germline CDR1 is KGHSH and CDR2 LQKENI. The CDR3 runs to 12 residues. CDR3 nucleotide sequence: TGTGCCAGCTCAGCCACTTCCTACGAGCAGTACTTC. Translating gives CASSATSYEQYF.

The rearrangement joins TRBV5-1 to TRBJ2-2; tentatively, D is TRBD2 (6 bases). CDR3 length: 15 residues. Trimming took 4 bases from V and 6 from J, leaving 16 bases between them. Germline V gives CDR1 SGHRS, CDR2 YFSETQ. In DNA, the CDR3 is TGCGCCAGCAGCGAGAATGGTGGGGAGGCCGGGGAGCTGTTTTTT. Translation gives CASSENGGEAGELFF.

The chain joins TRBV11-3 to TRBJ2-7; TRBD2 matches 10 bases. Germline loops: CDR1 SGHNT, CDR2 YENEEA. The V segment lost 1 base and the J segment 2 bases; nucleotides outside the gene matches: 2. The CDR3 length is 15 residues. CDR3 in DNA: TGTGCCAGCAGCTTAGGTAGCGGGGGGACCTACGAGCAGTACTTC. Its translation: CASSLGSGGTYEQYF. Together with reference TRBV11-3 and TRBJ2-7, the CDR3 gives the full variable domain: EAGVVQSPRYKIIEKKQPVAFWCNPISGHNTLYWYLQNLGQGPELLIRYENEEAVDDSQLPKDRFSAERLKGVDSTLKIQPAELGDSAVYLCASSLGSGGTYEQYFGPGTRLTVT.

The V gene is TRBV10-2, the J gene TRBJ2-7; D possibly corresponds to TRBD1 (7 bases). The CDR3 totals 13 residues. The V end was cut by 4 bases, the J end by 4 bases, with 11 bases between. Germline-derived CDR1 and CDR2 are WSHSY and SAAADI. The CDR3 DNA reads as TGCGCCAGCAGTGTTCAGGGGGGTTACGAGCAGTACTTC. It codes for CASSVQGGYEQYF.

The chain links TRBV2 to TRBJ1-1; 7 bases fit TRBD1. V shed 6 bases, J shed 4 bases, and the junction held 11 bases outside the gene matches. The CDR3 contains 15 residues. Germline CDR1 is SNHLY and CDR2 is FYNNEI. This CDR3 is CASRKETGLGTEAFF. The DNA for the CDR3 is TGTGCCAGCAGGAAGGAGACAGGGCTCGGCACTGAAGCTTTCTTT.